Below, one T cell receptor (beta chain) is given with its context. Original data processing: How many nucleated cells were present was estimated from reference gene primer amplification. Measured with immunoSEQ multiplex PCR; TCRdb has only the in-frame clones, and not every one. The V and J calls and clone size were taken over from that table, and D and trimming were inferred from the DNA. Of hundreds of thousands of clones listed, around 90% are singletons. Germline lookup yields CDR1 MNHEY and CDR2 SMNVEV (reference sequence). The germline V and J ends were trimmed by 6 bases and 9 bases, with 15 bases remaining between them. CDR3 length: 13 residues. This specimen comes from a study of blood T cell repertoires in COVID-19. Study-level background: Collection of acute and convalescent COVID-19 samples took place in the United States, Italy and Spain. Nucleic acid was either cDNA or gDNA, and it came from T cells, B-cell-depleted T cells, or PBMCs.

The receptor's source is a man between 60 and 70 years old who had recovered from COVID-19. The sequencing sample was made of peripheral blood. J is TRBJ2-1 and V is TRBV27; TRBD2 might be the D (5 bases). The CDR3 DNA is TGTGCCAGCAGAATACTAGACGGTCCTGAGCAGTTCTTC. Translation: CASRILDGPEQFF.